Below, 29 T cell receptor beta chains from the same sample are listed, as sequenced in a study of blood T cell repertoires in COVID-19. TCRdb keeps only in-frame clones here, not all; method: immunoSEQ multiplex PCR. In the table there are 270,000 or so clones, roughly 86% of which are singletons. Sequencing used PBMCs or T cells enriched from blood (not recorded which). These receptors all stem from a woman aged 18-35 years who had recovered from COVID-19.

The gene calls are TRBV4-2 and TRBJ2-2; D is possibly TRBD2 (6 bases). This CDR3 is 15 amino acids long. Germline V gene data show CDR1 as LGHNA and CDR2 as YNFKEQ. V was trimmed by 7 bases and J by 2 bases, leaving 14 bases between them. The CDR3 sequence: CASNEGLFNTGELFF. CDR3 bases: TGTGCCAGCAACGAGGGACTCTTTAACACCGGGGAGCTGTTTTTT.

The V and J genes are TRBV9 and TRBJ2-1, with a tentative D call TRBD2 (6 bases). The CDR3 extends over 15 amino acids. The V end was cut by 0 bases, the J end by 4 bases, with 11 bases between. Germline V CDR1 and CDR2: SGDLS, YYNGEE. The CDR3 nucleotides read TGTGCCAGCAGCGTAGACAGCGGGTATTACAATGAGCAGTTCTTC. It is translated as CASSVDSGYYNEQFF.

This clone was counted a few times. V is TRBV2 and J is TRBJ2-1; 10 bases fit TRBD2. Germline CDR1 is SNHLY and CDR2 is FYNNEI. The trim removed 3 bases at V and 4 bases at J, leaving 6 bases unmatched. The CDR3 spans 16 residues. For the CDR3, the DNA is TGTGCCAGCAGTGACCTTAGCGGGAGGAGATACAATGAGCAGTTCTTC. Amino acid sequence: CASSDLSGRRYNEQFF.

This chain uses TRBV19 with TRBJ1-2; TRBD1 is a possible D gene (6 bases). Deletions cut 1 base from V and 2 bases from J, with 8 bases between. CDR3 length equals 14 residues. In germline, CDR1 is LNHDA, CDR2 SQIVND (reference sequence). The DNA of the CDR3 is TGTGCCAGTAGTATAGCTGGGGGCAACTATGGCTACACCTTC. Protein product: CASSIAGGNYGYTF.

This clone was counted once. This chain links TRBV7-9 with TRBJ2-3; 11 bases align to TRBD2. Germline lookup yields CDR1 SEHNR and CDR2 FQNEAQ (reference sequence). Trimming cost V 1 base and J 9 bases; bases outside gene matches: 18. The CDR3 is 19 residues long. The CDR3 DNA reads TGTGCCAGCAGCTTAGTGGTCCCCGGGACTAGCGGTTTTCGAGTCACGCAGTATTTT. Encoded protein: CASSLVVPGTSGFRVTQYF. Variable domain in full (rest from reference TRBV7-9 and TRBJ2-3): DTGVSQNPRHKITKRGQNVTFRCDPISEHNRLYWYRQTLGQGPEFLTYFQNEAQLEKSRLLSDRFSAERPKGSFSTLEIQRTEQGDSAMYLCASSLVVPGTSGFRVTQYFGPGTRLTVL.

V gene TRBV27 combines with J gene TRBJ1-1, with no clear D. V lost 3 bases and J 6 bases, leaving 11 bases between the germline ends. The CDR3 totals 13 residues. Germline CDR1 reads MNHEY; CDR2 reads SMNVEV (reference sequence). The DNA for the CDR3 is TGTGCCAGCAGTTTTGGAGGGTCGGCTGAAGCTTTCTTT. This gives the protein CASSFGGSAEAFF.

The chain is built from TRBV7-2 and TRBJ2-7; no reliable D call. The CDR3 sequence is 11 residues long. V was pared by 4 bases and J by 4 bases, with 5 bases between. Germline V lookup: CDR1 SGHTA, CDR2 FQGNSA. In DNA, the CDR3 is TGTGCCAGCAGCTCGAGATACGAGCAGTACTTC. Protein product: CASSSRYEQYF.

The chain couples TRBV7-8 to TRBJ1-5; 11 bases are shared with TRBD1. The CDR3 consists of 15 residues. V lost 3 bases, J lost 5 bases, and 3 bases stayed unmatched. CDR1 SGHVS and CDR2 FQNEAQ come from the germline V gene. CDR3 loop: CASSLGQGDYQPQHF. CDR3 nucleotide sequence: TGTGCCAGCAGCTTGGGACAGGGGGACTATCAGCCCCAGCATTTT. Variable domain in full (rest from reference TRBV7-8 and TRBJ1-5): GAGVSQSPRYKVAKRGQDVALRCDPISGHVSLFWYQQALGQGPEFLTYFQNEAQLDKSGLPSDRFFAERPEGSVSTLKIQRTQQEDSAVYLCASSLGQGDYQPQHFGDGTRLSIL.

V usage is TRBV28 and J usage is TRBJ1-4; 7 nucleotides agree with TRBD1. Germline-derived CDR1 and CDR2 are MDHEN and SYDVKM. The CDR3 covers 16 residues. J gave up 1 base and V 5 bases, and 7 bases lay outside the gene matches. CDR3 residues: CASSLTGPGTNEKLFF. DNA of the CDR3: TGTGCCAGCAGTCTGACAGGGCCGGGAACTAATGAAAAACTGTTTTTT. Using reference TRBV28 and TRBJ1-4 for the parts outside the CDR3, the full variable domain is DVKVTQSSRYLVKRTGEKVFLECVQDMDHENMFWYRQDPGLGLRLIYFSYDVKMKEKGDIPEGYSVSREKKERFSLILESASTNQTSMYLCASSLTGPGTNEKLFFGSGTQLSVL.

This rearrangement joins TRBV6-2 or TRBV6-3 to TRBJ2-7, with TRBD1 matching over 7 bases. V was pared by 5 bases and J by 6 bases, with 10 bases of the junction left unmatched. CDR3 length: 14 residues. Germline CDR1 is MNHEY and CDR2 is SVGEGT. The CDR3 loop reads CASSPPPTGLEQYF. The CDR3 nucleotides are TGTGCCAGCAGTCCCCCCCCGACAGGGCTCGAGCAGTACTTC.

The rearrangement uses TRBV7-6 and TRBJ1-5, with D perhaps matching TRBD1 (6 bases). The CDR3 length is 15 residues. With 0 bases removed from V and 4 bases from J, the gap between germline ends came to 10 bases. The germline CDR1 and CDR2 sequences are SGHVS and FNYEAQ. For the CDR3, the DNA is TGTGCCAGCAGCTTAGCCGGACAGACAAATCAGCCCCAGCATTTT. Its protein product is CASSLAGQTNQPQHF.

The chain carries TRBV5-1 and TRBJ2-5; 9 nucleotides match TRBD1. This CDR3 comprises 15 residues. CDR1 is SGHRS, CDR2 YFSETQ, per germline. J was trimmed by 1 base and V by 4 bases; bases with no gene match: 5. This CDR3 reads CASSGGQGPQETQYF. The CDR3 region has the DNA TGCGCCAGCAGCGGGGGACAGGGTCCCCAAGAGACCCAGTACTTC.

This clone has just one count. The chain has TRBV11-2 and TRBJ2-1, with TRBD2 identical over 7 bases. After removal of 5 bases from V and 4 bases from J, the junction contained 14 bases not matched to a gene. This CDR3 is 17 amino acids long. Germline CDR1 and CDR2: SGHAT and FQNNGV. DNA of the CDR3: TGTGCCAGCAGCCCCGGAGCGGCTAGCGGTAATTACAATGAGCAGTTCTTC. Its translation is CASSPGAASGNYNEQFF.

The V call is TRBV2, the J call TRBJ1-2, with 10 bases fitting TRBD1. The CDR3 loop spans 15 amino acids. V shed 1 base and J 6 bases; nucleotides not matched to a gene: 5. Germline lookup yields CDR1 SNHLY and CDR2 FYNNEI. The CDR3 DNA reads TGTGCCAGCAGTGAAGGGACAGGGGGTTACAATGGCTACACCTTC. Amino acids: CASSEGTGGYNGYTF.

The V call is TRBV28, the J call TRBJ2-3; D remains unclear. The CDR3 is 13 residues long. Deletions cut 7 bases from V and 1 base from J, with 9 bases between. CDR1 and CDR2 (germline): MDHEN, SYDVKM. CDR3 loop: CASTNAGTDTQYF. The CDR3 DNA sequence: TGTGCCAGCACAAACGCAGGCACAGATACGCAGTATTTT.

CDR3 in DNA: TGTGCCAGCAGTTTTCTGCGGGCGAGCACAGATACGCAGTATTTT. Its protein product is CASSFLRASTDTQYF. The chain joins TRBV27 to TRBJ2-3, with a weak D call TRBD2 (5 bases). V lost 3 bases and J 0 bases, leaving 10 bases between the germline ends. The CDR3 has 15 residues. Germline CDR1 reads MNHEY; CDR2 reads SMNVEV (reference sequence).

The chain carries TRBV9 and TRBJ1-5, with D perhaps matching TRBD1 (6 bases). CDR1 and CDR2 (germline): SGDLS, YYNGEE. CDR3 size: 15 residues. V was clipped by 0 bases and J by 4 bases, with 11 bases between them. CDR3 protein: CASSVVDRKNQPQHF. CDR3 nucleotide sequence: TGTGCCAGCAGCGTAGTCGACAGGAAAAATCAGCCCCAGCATTTT.

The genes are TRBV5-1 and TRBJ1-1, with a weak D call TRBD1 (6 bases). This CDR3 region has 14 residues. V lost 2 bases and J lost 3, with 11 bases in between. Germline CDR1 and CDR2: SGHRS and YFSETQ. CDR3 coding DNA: TGCGCCAGCAGCTTTTCCAGGGGTGACACTGAAGCTTTCTTT. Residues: CASSFSRGDTEAFF.

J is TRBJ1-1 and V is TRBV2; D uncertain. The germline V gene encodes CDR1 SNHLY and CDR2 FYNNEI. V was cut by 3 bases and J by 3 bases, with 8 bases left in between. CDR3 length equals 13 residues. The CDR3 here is CASSDRYDTEAFF. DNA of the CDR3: TGTGCCAGCAGTGACAGGTACGACACTGAAGCTTTCTTT.

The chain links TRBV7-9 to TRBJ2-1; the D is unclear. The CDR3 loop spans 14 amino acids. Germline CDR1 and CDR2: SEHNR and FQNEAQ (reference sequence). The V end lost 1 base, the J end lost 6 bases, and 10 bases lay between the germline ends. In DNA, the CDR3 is TGTGCCAGCAGCTTAGTCTCGCGCGGCAATGAGCAGTTCTTC. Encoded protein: CASSLVSRGNEQFF.

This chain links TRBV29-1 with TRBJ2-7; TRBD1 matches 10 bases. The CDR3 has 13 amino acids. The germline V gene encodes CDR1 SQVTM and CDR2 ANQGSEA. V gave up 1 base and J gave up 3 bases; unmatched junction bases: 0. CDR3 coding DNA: TGCAGCGTTGAAGGGACAGGGGGCTACGAGCAGTACTTC. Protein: CSVEGTGGYEQYF.

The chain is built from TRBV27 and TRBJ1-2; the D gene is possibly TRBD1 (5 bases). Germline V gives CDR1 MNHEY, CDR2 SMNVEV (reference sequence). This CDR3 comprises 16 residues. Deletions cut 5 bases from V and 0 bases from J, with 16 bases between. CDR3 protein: CASSLNPGTSNYGYTF. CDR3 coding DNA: TGTGCCAGCAGTCTAAACCCCGGGACTTCTAACTATGGCTACACCTTC.

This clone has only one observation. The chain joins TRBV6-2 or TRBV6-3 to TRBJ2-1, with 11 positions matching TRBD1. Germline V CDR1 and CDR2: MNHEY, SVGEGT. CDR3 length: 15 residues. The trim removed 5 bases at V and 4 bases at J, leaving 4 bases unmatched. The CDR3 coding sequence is TGTGCCAGCAGTCTAGGGACAGGGGGTTACAATGAGCAGTTCTTC. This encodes CASSLGTGGYNEQFF.

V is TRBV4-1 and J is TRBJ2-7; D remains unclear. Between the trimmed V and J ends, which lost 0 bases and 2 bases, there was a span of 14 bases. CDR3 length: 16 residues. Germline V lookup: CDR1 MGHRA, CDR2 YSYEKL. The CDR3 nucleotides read TGCGCCAGCAGCCAAGATCCGCCGCGAGAAACCTACGAGCAGTACTTC. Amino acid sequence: CASSQDPPRETYEQYF.

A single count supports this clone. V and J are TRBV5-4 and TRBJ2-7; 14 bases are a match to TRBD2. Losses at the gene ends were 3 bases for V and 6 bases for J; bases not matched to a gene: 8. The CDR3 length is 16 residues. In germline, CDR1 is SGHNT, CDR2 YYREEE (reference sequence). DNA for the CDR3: TGTGCCAGCAGCTCGCCGACTAGCGGGGGGGCCCGCGAGCAGTACTTC. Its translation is CASSSPTSGGAREQYF.

In nucleotides, the CDR3 is TGTGCCAGCAGCCAAGCCACTAGCGGGGGGGGTCAAGAGACCCAGTACTTC. The encoded protein is CASSQATSGGGQETQYF. The rearrangement links TRBV4-2 to TRBJ2-5, with 13 bases lining up with TRBD2. J gave up 2 bases and V 1 base, and 4 bases lay outside the gene matches. The CDR3 runs to 17 residues. The germline gives CDR1 LGHNA, CDR2 YNFKEQ.

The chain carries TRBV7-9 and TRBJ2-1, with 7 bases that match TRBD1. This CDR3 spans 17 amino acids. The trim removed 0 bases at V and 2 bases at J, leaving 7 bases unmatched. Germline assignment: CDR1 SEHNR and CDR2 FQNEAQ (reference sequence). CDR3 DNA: TGTGCCAGCAGCTTAGCCCCCACAGGGGCGGCCTACAATGAGCAGTTCTTC. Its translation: CASSLAPTGAAYNEQFF.

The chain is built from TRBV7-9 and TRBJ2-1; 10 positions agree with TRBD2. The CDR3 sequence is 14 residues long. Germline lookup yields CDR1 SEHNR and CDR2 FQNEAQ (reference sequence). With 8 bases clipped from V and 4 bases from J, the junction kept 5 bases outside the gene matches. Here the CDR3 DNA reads TGTGCCAGCTGGCTAGCGGGGGATTACAATGAGCAGTTCTTC. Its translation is CASWLAGDYNEQFF.

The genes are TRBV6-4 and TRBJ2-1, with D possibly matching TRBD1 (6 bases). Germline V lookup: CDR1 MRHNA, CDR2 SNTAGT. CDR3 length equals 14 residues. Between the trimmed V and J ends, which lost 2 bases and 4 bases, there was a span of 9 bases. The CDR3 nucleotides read TGTGCCAGCAGTGACCGGGACAAGTACAATGAGCAGTTCTTC. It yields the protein CASSDRDKYNEQFF.